This note documents a single TCR beta chain sequence. CDR1 is DFQATT and CDR2 is SNEGSKA in the germline V gene (reference sequence). This CDR3 is built from 14 residues. The V end lost 6 bases, the J end lost 4 bases, and 18 bases lay between the germline ends. Molecular barcoding with unique molecular identifiers was used for the TCRbeta library. Via MiXCR, TCRdb re-called the PCR reads, giving one row per CDR3 protein. The sample lists some 830,000 distinct CDR3 sequences; approximately 15% were seen once. The entry originates in a study of T-cell reconstitution after alpha-beta-depleted transplantation in children.

The receptor was isolated from a male patient aged 5 to 17 who had a stem cell transplant for acute lymphoblastic leukemia, so the T cells may come from the graft donor. The chain is built from TRBV20-1 and TRBJ1-1; D uncertain. This sample comprised PBMCs, mostly from graft donor cells, obtained 360 days after TCRalphabeta/CD19-depleted stem cell transplant. In nucleotides, the CDR3 is TGCAGTGCCCCGGGAACAGACGGTCGCACTGAAGCTTTCTTT. As protein: CSAPGTDGRTEAFF.